The 21 T cell receptor beta chains given below trace back to one sample, sequenced in a study of technical replicates of blood from several donors (dated by TCRdb to about 2017). The library was generated by the immunoSEQ multiplex PCR assay. The immuneACCESS repertoire file appears here via TCRdb, limited to in-frame rearrangements. These files lack a portion of the clones; in checked studies, under half of the deficit traces to unresolved V genes, and the cause of the others is not known. The table for this sample lists some 90,000 clones; approximately 95% of them were counted only once. The top ten clones comprise roughly 0.3% of the sample. Material: T cells isolated from PBMCs. These receptors all come from a human donor in good health.

V gene TRBV29-1 combines with J gene TRBJ2-1, with 9 bases fitting TRBD2. The germline V gene has CDR1 SQVTM and CDR2 ANQGSEA. The CDR3 is made up of 13 amino acids. With 4 bases clipped from V and 5 bases from J, the junction kept 3 bases outside the gene matches. CDR3 amino acids: CSVGGLAHNEQFF. The CDR3 DNA is TGCAGCGTTGGGGGACTAGCCCACAATGAGCAGTTCTTC.

CDR3 coding DNA: TGCGCCAGCAGTGATAAGCGGGAGGTAACAGATACGCAGTATTTT. This sequence encodes CASSDKREVTDTQYF. The chain carries TRBV10-1 and TRBJ2-3; TRBD2 agrees at 9 bases. Per the germline V gene, CDR1 is WNHNN and CDR2 is SYGVQD (reference sequence). The V gene end was trimmed by 3 bases and the J gene end by 3 bases; junction bases not matched to a gene: 4. The CDR3 loop spans 15 amino acids.

The genes are TRBV21-1 and TRBJ1-1. TRBV21-1 is described as a pseudogene. The CDR3 runs to 15 residues. CDR3 sequence: CASSKGAGVSTEAFF. The CDR3 nucleotides are TGTGCCAGCAGCAAAGGTGCGGGTGTTAGCACTGAAGCTTTCTTT.

This clone appeared a few times. The chain uses TRBV11-3 and TRBJ2-5; D call uncertain. The CDR3 extends over 17 amino acids. Germline V gene lookup returns CDR1 SGHNT and CDR2 YENEEA. The V end was cut by 0 bases, the J end by 2 bases, with 16 bases between. The CDR3 loop reads CASSLDLTEISQETQYF. The CDR3 DNA sequence: TGTGCCAGCAGCTTAGATCTTACAGAAATATCTCAAGAGACCCAGTACTTC.

This chain uses TRBV5-1 with TRBJ2-7; 8 bases match TRBD2. This CDR3 is 14 amino acids long. The germline CDR1 and CDR2 sequences are SGHRS and YFSETQ. J was trimmed by 4 bases and V by 4 bases; bases with no gene match: 7. CDR3 protein: CASSPGVAGYEQYF. CDR3 DNA sequence: TGCGCCAGCAGCCCCGGGGTAGCGGGATACGAGCAGTACTTC.

This chain links TRBV13 with TRBJ2-1; D possibly corresponds to TRBD2 (6 bases). V lost 0 bases and J 9 bases, leaving 18 bases between the germline ends. This CDR3 has 16 amino acids. Germline loops: CDR1 PRHDT, CDR2 FYEKMQ (reference sequence). The CDR3 sequence is CASSLGGHGSSSEQFF. The CDR3, as DNA: TGTGCCAGCAGCTTAGGGGGGCACGGGAGCTCTAGTGAGCAGTTCTTC.

This chain connects TRBV30 to TRBJ1-2; D gene unclear. The V end lost 0 bases, the J end lost 8 bases, and 16 bases lay between the germline ends. The length of the CDR3 is 14 residues. CDR1 is GTSNPN, CDR2 SVGIG, per germline (reference sequence). CDR3 DNA sequence: TGTGCCTGGAGTGTAGGTATCGAGGCGGGGGGCTACACCTTC. Its translation is CAWSVGIEAGGYTF.

This rearrangement joins TRBV7-9 to TRBJ2-1, with D possibly matching TRBD1 (5 bases). The CDR3 runs 14 residues. The germline V and J ends were trimmed by 1 base and 12 bases, with 16 bases remaining between them. In germline, CDR1 is SEHNR, CDR2 FQNEAQ (reference sequence). In nucleotides, the CDR3 is TGTGCCAGCAGCTTAGAATCGGTCCAAAGGGGGCAGTTCTTC. Translating it yields CASSLESVQRGQFF.

Here the CDR3 DNA reads TGTGCCAGCAGCCTGCAGGGAGAGACCCAGTACTTC. Translated, it gives CASSLQGETQYF. This sequence joins TRBV5-6 and TRBJ2-5, with a weak D call TRBD1 (5 bases). Germline V gene sequence: CDR1 SGHDT, CDR2 YYEEEE. V was trimmed by 4 bases and J by 4 bases, leaving 8 bases between them. The CDR3 spans 12 residues.

The J gene is TRBJ2-3, the V gene TRBV6-1; perhaps TRBD2 as D (6 bases). The length of the CDR3 is 13 residues. Germline CDR1 MNHNS, CDR2 SASEGT. V dropped 7 bases and J dropped 4 bases, with 12 bases sitting between them. The CDR3 reads CASTKTGADTQYF. The CDR3 DNA sequence: TGTGCCAGCACTAAGACGGGGGCAGATACGCAGTATTTT.

This clone was observed a handful of times. This rearrangement joins TRBV30 to TRBJ1-1; TRBD1 matches at 7 bases. The length of the CDR3 is 11 residues. In germline, CDR1 is GTSNPN, CDR2 SVGIG (reference sequence). Unmatched junction bases numbered 3, after V lost 3 bases and J lost 8 bases. CDR3 protein: CAWSAGQEAFF. CDR3 in DNA: TGTGCCTGGAGCGCGGGACAGGAAGCTTTCTTT.

This chain connects TRBV28 to TRBJ2-3; 12 positions agree with TRBD2. Unmatched junction bases numbered 11, after V lost 6 bases and J lost 4 bases. The germline V gene encodes CDR1 MDHEN and CDR2 SYDVKM. CDR3 length: 17 amino acids. CDR3 coding DNA: TGTGCCAGCAGGCGTACGTCGTCTAGCGGGAGGGCAGATACGCAGTATTTT. It encodes CASRRTSSSGRADTQYF.

The gene calls are TRBV29-1 and TRBJ2-2; the D is unclear. The V gene lost 4 bases and the J gene lost 11 bases, with 8 bases spanning the gap. CDR1 and CDR2 from the germline V gene are SQVTM and ANQGSEA. This CDR3 has 10 residues. The CDR3 here is CSVGTGELFF. CDR3 in DNA: TGCAGCGTTGGTACGGGTGAGCTGTTTTTT.

The V call is TRBV7-9, the J call TRBJ2-7, with 11 bases matching TRBD1. After removal of 4 bases from V and 3 bases from J, the junction contained 8 bases not matched to a gene. Looked up from germline, CDR1 is SEHNR and CDR2 is FQNEAQ (reference sequence). The CDR3 consists of 16 residues. The CDR3 loop is CASSSTGTGGFYEQYF. CDR3 DNA sequence: TGTGCCAGCAGCTCAACCGGGACAGGGGGTTTCTACGAGCAGTACTTC. The complete variable domain, with remaining parts taken from reference TRBV7-9 and TRBJ2-7, reads DTGVSQNPRHKITKRGQNVTFRCDPISEHNRLYWYRQTLGQGPEFLTYFQNEAQLEKSRLLSDRFSAERPKGSFSTLEIQRTEQGDSAMYLCASSSTGTGGFYEQYFGPGTRLTVT.

The chain recombines TRBV9 with TRBJ2-7, with a possible D match to TRBD2 (6 bases). With 3 bases removed from V and 2 bases from J, the gap between germline ends came to 12 bases. Germline values: CDR1 SGDLS, CDR2 YYNGEE. CDR3 length equals 14 residues. CDR3 DNA sequence: TGTGCCAGCAGCGAGGGACTCCCTACCTACGAGCAGTACTTC. It codes for CASSEGLPTYEQYF.

The chain's CDR3 is CASSMANTNYGYTF. Here the CDR3 DNA reads TGTGCCAGTAGTATGGCAAATACCAACTATGGCTACACCTTC. V and J are TRBV19 and TRBJ1-2; D remains unclear. Germline lookup yields CDR1 LNHDA and CDR2 SQIVND (reference sequence). The CDR3 consists of 14 residues. Trimming cost V 3 bases and J 2 bases, with 10 bases left between them.

The gene calls are TRBV18 and TRBJ2-5; 8 bases line up with TRBD1. J lost 5 bases, V lost 4 bases, and 6 bases had no gene match. This CDR3 contains 14 residues. Germline V gene data show CDR1 as KGHSH and CDR2 as LQKENI. The CDR3 protein is CASSLDRAGETQYF. The CDR3, as DNA: TGTGCCAGCTCACTGGACAGGGCGGGGGAGACCCAGTACTTC.

The chain combines TRBV7-8 with TRBJ2-7; 9 nucleotides line up with TRBD1. The germline CDR1 and CDR2 sequences are SGHVS and FQNEAQ. CDR3 length: 15 residues. The junction had 10 bases not matched to a gene; V was cut back by 5 bases and J by 5 bases. The CDR3 DNA follows: TGTGCCAGCAGCCCCACCGGGACAGGGACCGACGAGCAGTACTTC. Translating it yields CASSPTGTGTDEQYF.

The chain carries TRBV5-1 and TRBJ1-3, with TRBD1 identical over 9 bases. There are 15 residues in the CDR3. The germline V gene has CDR1 SGHRS and CDR2 YFSETQ. The V segment lost 1 base and the J segment 2 bases; nucleotides outside the gene matches: 1. As DNA, the CDR3 is TGCGCCAGCAGCTTGCGACAGGGGGCTGGAAACACCATATATTTT. Its protein product is CASSLRQGAGNTIYF.

The chain carries TRBV9 and TRBJ2-7; 9 bases agree with TRBD2. V gave up 0 bases and J gave up 4 bases; unmatched junction bases: 5. The CDR3 consists of 15 residues. CDR1 and CDR2 (germline): SGDLS, YYNGEE. The CDR3 nucleotides read TGTGCCAGCAGCGTAGGTCTAGCGGGGATATACGAGCAGTACTTC. It is translated as CASSVGLAGIYEQYF.

The V gene is TRBV28, the J gene TRBJ2-3; 9 bases align to TRBD2. Per germline, CDR1 MDHEN and CDR2 SYDVKM. CDR3 length equals 13 residues. Trimming at V came to 6 bases and at J to 3 bases, leaving 1 base not matched to a gene. DNA of the CDR3: TGTGCCAGCAGCACTAGCGGGACAGATACGCAGTATTTT. It is translated as CASSTSGTDTQYF.